A selection of T cell receptor beta chains follows, all from one sample in a study of cytomegalovirus exposure and HLA in healthy donors. Clones were read by immunoSEQ multiplex PCR, and TCRdb kept only the in-frame ones, dropping some. Among about 140,000 clones listed, 82% were seen once. The specimen was PBMCs. The receptor source for this set is a male donor in good health and CMV-seronegative. The conserved cysteine and the conserved F or W are not part of the CDR3 here.

TRBJ2-1	TRBV7-3	ASSMPGLYNEQF
TRBJ2-5	TRBV7-8	ASSPTAEETQY
TRBJ2-7	TRBV19	ASSPRTGYYEQY
TRBJ2-3	TRBV28	ASSPSGEHTQY
TRBJ2-5	TRBV18	ASSPPGVETQY
TRBJ2-1	TRBV28	ASSTRLEQF
TRBJ1-2	TRBV4-3	ASSPGQSNLYGYT
TRBJ1-2	TRBV5-4	ASSLISGGGFDYGYT
TRBJ1-2	TRBV19	ATSAGYYGYT
TRBJ2-5	TRBV7-9	ASSLANREETQY
TRBJ2-7	TRBV19	ASVGEYEQY
TRBJ2-5	TRBV30	AWNTIQETQY
TRBJ1-2	TRBV30	ACRGEFPLLDGYT
TRBJ2-3	TRBV10-3	AISESGGFTDTQY
TRBJ1-2	TRBV30	AWNDGGRTLQANGYT
TRBJ1-5	TRBV6-1	ASSEVLAGGLVQPQH
TRBJ2-2	TRBV5-1	ASSQRDITGELF
TRBJ1-3	TRBV11-3	ASSRTGNGNTIY
TRBJ2-3	TRBV7-2	ASSGSGSMVDTQY
TRBJ2-3	TRBV7-9	ASSSRLAGITDTQY
TRBJ2-7	TRBV28	ASRPLAGYEQY